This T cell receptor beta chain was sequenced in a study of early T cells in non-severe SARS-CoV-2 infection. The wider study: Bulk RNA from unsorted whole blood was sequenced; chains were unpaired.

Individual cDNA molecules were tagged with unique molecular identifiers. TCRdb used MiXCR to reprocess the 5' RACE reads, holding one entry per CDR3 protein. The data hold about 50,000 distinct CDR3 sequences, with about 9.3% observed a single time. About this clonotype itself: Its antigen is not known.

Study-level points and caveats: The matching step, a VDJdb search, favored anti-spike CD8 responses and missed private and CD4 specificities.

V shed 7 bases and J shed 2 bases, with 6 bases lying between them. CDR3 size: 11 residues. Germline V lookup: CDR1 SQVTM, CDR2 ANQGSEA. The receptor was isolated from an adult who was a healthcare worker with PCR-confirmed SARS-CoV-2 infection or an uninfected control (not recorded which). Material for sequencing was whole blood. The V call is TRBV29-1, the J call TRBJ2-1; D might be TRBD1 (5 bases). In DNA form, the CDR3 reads TGCAGCGGACAGACCTACAATGAGCAGTTCTTC. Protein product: CSGQTYNEQFF.